Shown below are 5 T cell receptor beta chains from a single sample sequenced in a study of shared clonotypes between healthy human individuals. Here immunoSEQ multiplex PCR was the method, and the copy in TCRdb shows in-frame clones only, minus some. There are a few million clones in the sample; approximately 94% occur only once, and more than 0.12% lies in the top ten. Sequences were obtained from naive CD4+ T cells sorted from blood. Subset here: CD45RA+ positively selected. Receptors originate from a young man in good health.

The chain has TRBV28 and TRBJ2-7; 9 bases align to TRBD1. The germline V gene encodes CDR1 MDHEN and CDR2 SYDVKM. This CDR3 is built from 17 residues. V lost 7 bases to trimming and J lost 4 bases; unmatched junction nucleotides: 17. The CDR3 reads CASTLGGVGQGFYEQYF. The CDR3 DNA follows: TGTGCCAGCACCCTTGGGGGGGTGGGACAGGGTTTTTACGAGCAGTACTTC.

This clone turned up a few times. The V and J genes are TRBV2 and TRBJ1-1; a possible D gene is TRBD1 (6 bases). V shed 6 bases and J shed 0 bases, with 11 bases lying between them. The CDR3 consists of 14 residues. The germline CDR1 and CDR2 sequences are SNHLY and FYNNEI. CDR3 in DNA: TGTGCCAGCAGGGCAGGGGATTTGAACACTGAAGCTTTCTTT. Translation gives CASRAGDLNTEAFF. The variable domain in full, completed from reference TRBV2 and TRBJ1-1, reads EPEVTQTPSHQVTQMGQEVILRCVPISNHLYFYWYRQILGQKVEFLVSFYNNEISEKSEIFDDQFSVERPDGSNFTLKIRSTKLEDSAMYFCASRAGDLNTEAFFGQGTRLTVV.

The genes are TRBV4-1 and TRBJ1-5; the match to TRBD1 covers 7 bases. With V trimmed by 2 bases and J by 7 bases, 11 bases remained unmatched. Germline CDR1 reads MGHRA; CDR2 reads YSYEKL. This CDR3 comprises 16 residues. CDR3 DNA sequence: TGCGCCAGCAGCCAACCCGGACAGGTCCCAGGACAGCCCCAGCATTTT. Its translation is CASSQPGQVPGQPQHF.

A remark on this clone: The same CDR3 is also encoded by other DNA sequences in this sample. J is TRBJ2-5 and V is TRBV9; 9 bases fit TRBD2. The CDR3 extends over 13 amino acids. CDR1 is SGDLS, CDR2 YYNGEE, per germline. V lost 7 bases, J lost 3 bases, and 4 bases stayed unmatched. The CDR3 loop is CASSAGGKETQYF. The CDR3 region has the DNA TGTGCCAGCTCAGCGGGAGGCAAAGAGACCCAGTACTTC.

V and J are TRBV10-3 and TRBJ2-3; weak D call: TRBD2 (5 bases). Germline V gene data show CDR1 as ENHRY and CDR2 as SYGVKD. The CDR3 runs 13 residues. With 5 bases removed from V and 3 bases from J, the gap between germline ends came to 9 bases. The CDR3 sequence: CAISPGRTDTQYF. CDR3 nucleotide sequence: TGTGCCATCAGTCCGGGGAGAACAGATACGCAGTATTTT.